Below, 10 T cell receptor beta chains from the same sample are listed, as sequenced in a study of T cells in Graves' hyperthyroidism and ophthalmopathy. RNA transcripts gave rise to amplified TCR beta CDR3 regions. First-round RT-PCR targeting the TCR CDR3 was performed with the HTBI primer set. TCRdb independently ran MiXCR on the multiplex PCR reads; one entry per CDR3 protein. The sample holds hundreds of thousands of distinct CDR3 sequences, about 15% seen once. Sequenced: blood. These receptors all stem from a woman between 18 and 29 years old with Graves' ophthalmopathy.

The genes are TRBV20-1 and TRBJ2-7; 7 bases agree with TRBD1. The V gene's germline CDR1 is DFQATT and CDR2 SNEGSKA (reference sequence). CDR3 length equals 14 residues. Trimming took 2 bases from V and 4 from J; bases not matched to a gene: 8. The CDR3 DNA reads TGCAGTGCTAGACCCAACAGGGGTGGATACGAGCAGTACTTC. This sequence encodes CSARPNRGGYEQYF.

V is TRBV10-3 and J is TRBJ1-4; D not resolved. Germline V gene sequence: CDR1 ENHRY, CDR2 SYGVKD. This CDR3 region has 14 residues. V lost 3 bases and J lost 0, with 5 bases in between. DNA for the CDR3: TGTGCCATCAGTGACCGGGCAACTAATGAAAAACTGTTTTTT. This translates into CAISDRATNEKLFF.

The CDR3 loop is CASKPNRDEKLFF. CDR3 coding DNA: TGTGCCAGCAAGCCGAACAGAGATGAAAAACTGTTTTTT. The J gene is TRBJ1-4, the V gene TRBV12-3 or TRBV12-4; the D is unclear. This CDR3 comprises 13 residues. V dropped 7 bases and J dropped 6 bases, with 12 bases sitting between them.

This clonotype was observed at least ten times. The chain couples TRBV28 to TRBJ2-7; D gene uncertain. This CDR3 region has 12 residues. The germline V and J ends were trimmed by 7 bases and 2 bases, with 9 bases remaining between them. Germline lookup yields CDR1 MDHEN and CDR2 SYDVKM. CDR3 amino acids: CASTTAAYEQYF. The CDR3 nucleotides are TGTGCCAGCACCACTGCGGCCTACGAGCAGTACTTC.

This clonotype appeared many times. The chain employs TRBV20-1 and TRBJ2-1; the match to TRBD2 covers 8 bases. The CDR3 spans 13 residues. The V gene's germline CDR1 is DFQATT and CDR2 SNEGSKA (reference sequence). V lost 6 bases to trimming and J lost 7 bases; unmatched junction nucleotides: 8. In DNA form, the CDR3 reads TGCAGTGCCCCGGGACTAGTAGTTAATGAGCAGTTCTTC. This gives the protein CSAPGLVVNEQFF.

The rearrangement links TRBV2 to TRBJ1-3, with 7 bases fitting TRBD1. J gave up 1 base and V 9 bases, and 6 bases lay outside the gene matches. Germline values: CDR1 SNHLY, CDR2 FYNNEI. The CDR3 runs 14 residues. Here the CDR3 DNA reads TGTGCCAGTCTGCCCAGGGGGTCTGGAAACACCATATATTTT. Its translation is CASLPRGSGNTIYF.

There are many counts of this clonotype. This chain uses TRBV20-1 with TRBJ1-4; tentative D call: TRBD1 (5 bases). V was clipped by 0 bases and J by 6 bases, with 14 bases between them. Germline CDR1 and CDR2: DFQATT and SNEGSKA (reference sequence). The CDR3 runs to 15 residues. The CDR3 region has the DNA TGCAGTGCTAGAGACTTGGGGGTGGCGGATGAAAAACTGTTTTTT. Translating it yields CSARDLGVADEKLFF.

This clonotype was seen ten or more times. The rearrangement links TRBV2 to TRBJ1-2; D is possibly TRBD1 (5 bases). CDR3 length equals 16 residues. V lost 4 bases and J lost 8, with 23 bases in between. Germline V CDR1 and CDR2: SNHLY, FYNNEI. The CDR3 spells CASSVSGFLLFRGYTF. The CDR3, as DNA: TGTGCCAGCAGTGTTTCAGGGTTCCTCCTATTTCGGGGCTACACCTTC.

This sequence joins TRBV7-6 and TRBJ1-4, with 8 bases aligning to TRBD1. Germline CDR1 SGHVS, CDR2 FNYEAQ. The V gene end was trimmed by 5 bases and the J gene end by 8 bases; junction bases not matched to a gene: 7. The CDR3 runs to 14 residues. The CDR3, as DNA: TGTGCCAGCAGCCGAGACAGGGGAAAGGAAAAACTGTTTTTT. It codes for CASSRDRGKEKLFF.

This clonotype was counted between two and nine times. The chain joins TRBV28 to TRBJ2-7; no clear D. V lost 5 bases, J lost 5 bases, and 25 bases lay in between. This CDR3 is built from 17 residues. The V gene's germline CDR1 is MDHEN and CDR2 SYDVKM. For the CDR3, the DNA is TGTGCCAGCAGTCCCCAACCTAGTGGCCTCAGTCGTAACGAGCAGTACTTC. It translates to CASSPQPSGLSRNEQYF.